The 32 T cell receptor beta chains presented below share a single source sample, sequenced in a study of cytomegalovirus exposure and HLA in healthy donors. Sequencing used immunoSEQ multiplex PCR; TCRdb keeps in-frame clones, though not all of them. Among 100,000 to 150,000 clones listed, more than 95% were seen once. The source material was PBMCs. These receptors were taken from a man aged 18 to 30 in good health and CMV-seronegative.

The chain is built from TRBV2 and TRBJ1-2; the match to TRBD1 covers 7 bases. Germline assignment: CDR1 SNHLY and CDR2 FYNNEI. This CDR3 region has 12 residues. J lost 8 bases, V lost 7 bases, and 7 bases had no gene match. CDR3 region: CASTGGTWGYTF. The CDR3 coding sequence is TGTGCCAGCACAGGGGGAACTTGGGGCTACACCTTC. The full variable domain, completed using reference TRBV2 and TRBJ1-2, is EPEVTQTPSHQVTQMGQEVILRCVPISNHLYFYWYRQILGQKVEFLVSFYNNEISEKSEIFDDQFSVERPDGSNFTLKIRSTKLEDSAMYFCASTGGTWGYTFGSGTRLTVV.

The gene calls are TRBV7-9 and TRBJ2-7; 10 nucleotides agree with TRBD1. CDR3 length: 18 residues. V shed 1 base and J 9 bases; nucleotides not matched to a gene: 18. In germline, CDR1 is SEHNR, CDR2 FQNEAQ (reference sequence). DNA of the CDR3: TGTGCCAGCAGCTTAGAAGCCCGGGACAGGGGAGAAGGTGGTGGGCAGTACTTC. Its protein is CASSLEARDRGEGGGQYF.

The chain uses TRBV7-6 and TRBJ2-1; 10 bases agree with TRBD2. The CDR3 extends over 16 amino acids. CDR1 and CDR2 from the germline V gene are SGHVS and FNYEAQ. V was pared by 5 bases and J by 7 bases, with 11 bases of the junction left unmatched. The CDR3 loop reads CASSPLAGEGRNEQFF. CDR3 coding DNA: TGTGCCAGCAGCCCCCTAGCGGGAGAGGGTCGAAATGAGCAGTTCTTC. Looking up the rest from reference TRBV7-6 and TRBJ2-1 gives the full variable domain: GAGVSQSPRYKVTKRGQDVALRCDPISGHVSLYWYRQALGQGPEFLTYFNYEAQQDKSGLPNDRFSAERPEGSISTLTIQRTEQRDSAMYRCASSPLAGEGRNEQFFGPGTRLTVL.

V and J are TRBV27 and TRBJ2-7; weak D call: TRBD1 (6 bases). The CDR3 runs 13 residues. Trimming cost V 6 bases and J 3 bases, with 12 bases left between them. From germline, CDR1 is MNHEY and CDR2 SMNVEV (reference sequence). CDR3 sequence: CASSQGQYYEQYF. The CDR3 region has the DNA TGTGCCAGCAGCCAAGGACAGTACTACGAGCAGTACTTC.

This rearrangement joins TRBV11-2 to TRBJ2-7; D remains ambiguous. CDR1 and CDR2 (germline): SGHAT, FQNNGV. The CDR3 consists of 15 residues. V lost 1 base and J lost 5, with 15 bases in between. CDR3 sequence (DNA): TGTGCCAGCAGCTTAGGAGGCGCCACTCACGACGAGCAGTACTTC. As protein: CASSLGGATHDEQYF.

This clone was observed once. The V gene is TRBV7-9, the J gene TRBJ2-7, with 9 bases lining up with TRBD2. The CDR3 consists of 14 residues. J gave up 0 bases and V 6 bases, and 3 bases lay outside the gene matches. CDR1 is SEHNR, CDR2 FQNEAQ, per germline (reference sequence). CDR3 in DNA: TGTGCCAGCAGACCTAGCGGGGCCTCCTACGAGCAGTACTTC. It yields the protein CASRPSGASYEQYF.

The genes are TRBV5-1 and TRBJ1-1; D gene unclear. The CDR3 loop spans 15 amino acids. V shed 5 bases and J shed 4 bases, with 18 bases lying between them. Germline lookup yields CDR1 SGHRS and CDR2 YFSETQ. As DNA, the CDR3 is TGCGCCAGCAGGATGTTAATAGCGGGGAGCACTGAAGCTTTCTTT. Translating gives CASRMLIAGSTEAFF.

This chain connects TRBV11-2 to TRBJ1-1; D possibly corresponds to TRBD1 (5 bases). V lost 0 bases, J lost 6 bases, and 14 bases lay in between. The length of the CDR3 is 15 residues. CDR1 SGHAT and CDR2 FQNNGV come from the germline V gene. This CDR3 reads CASSLDGHPNAEAFF. Here the CDR3 DNA reads TGTGCCAGCAGCTTAGACGGACACCCGAATGCTGAAGCTTTCTTT.

The chain carries TRBV6-5 and TRBJ1-1; unclear D gene. V lost 5 bases and J lost 0, with 10 bases in between. In germline, CDR1 is MNHEY, CDR2 SVGAGI. The CDR3 has 14 amino acids. CDR3 protein: CASSPPELNTEAFF. DNA of the CDR3: TGTGCCAGCAGTCCGCCGGAGTTGAACACTGAAGCTTTCTTT.

The chain couples TRBV15 to TRBJ2-3; 10 nucleotides agree with TRBD2. From germline, CDR1 is LNHNV and CDR2 YYDKDF (reference sequence). CDR3 length equals 16 residues. The ends lost 8 bases at V and 2 bases at J; junction bases unmatched: 10. CDR3 sequence: CATDTGTSDITDTQYF. DNA for the CDR3: TGTGCCACCGATACTGGGACTAGCGACATCACAGATACGCAGTATTTT.

CDR3 loop: CASSISGLVNQPQHF. DNA of the CDR3: TGTGCCAGTAGTATCTCAGGGTTGGTCAATCAGCCCCAGCATTTT. The chain has TRBV19 and TRBJ1-5; D possibly corresponds to TRBD1 (5 bases). Trimming left V 3 bases short and J 3 bases short, with 12 bases between. The CDR3 has 15 residues. Germline CDR1 reads LNHDA; CDR2 reads SQIVND (reference sequence).

The chain has TRBV27 and TRBJ2-2, with 11 positions matching TRBD2. Per the germline V gene, CDR1 is MNHEY and CDR2 is SMNVEV (reference sequence). V shed 6 bases, J shed 4 bases, and the junction held 13 bases outside the gene matches. The CDR3 has 18 residues. The CDR3: CASSPRLAGGQGTGELFF. CDR3 DNA sequence: TGTGCCAGCAGCCCCAGGCTAGCGGGAGGCCAGGGCACCGGGGAGCTGTTTTTT.

This chain joins TRBV7-3 and TRBJ2-2; tentatively, D is TRBD2 (6 bases). This CDR3 contains 14 residues. CDR1 is SGHTA and CDR2 is FQGTGA in the germline V gene. Trimming shortened V by 6 bases and J by 0 bases, and 8 bases separated the two germline ends. The DNA for the CDR3 is TGTGCCAGCAGGCGGGGCTCGAACACCGGGGAGCTGTTTTTT. It specifies CASRRGSNTGELFF. Full variable domain (missing parts from reference TRBV7-3 and TRBJ2-2): GAGVSQTPSNKVTEKGKYVELRCDPISGHTALYWYRQSLGQGPEFLIYFQGTGAADDSGLPNDRFFAVRPEGSVSTLKIQRTERGDSAVYLCASRRGSNTGELFFGEGSRLTVL.

The V call is TRBV30, the J call TRBJ2-7; TRBD2 is a possible D gene (6 bases). The CDR3 is 14 residues long. From germline, CDR1 is GTSNPN and CDR2 SVGIG (reference sequence). V was pared by 5 bases and J by 0 bases, with 14 bases between. The CDR3 DNA sequence: TGTGCCTGGGGTGGTGGGGACTCCTCCTACGAGCAGTACTTC. Amino acids: CAWGGGDSSYEQYF.

The chain joins TRBV7-2 to TRBJ2-1; no reliable D call. The germline V gene encodes CDR1 SGHTA and CDR2 FQGNSA. The V and J ends lost 2 bases and 0 bases respectively, with 11 bases between them. The CDR3 contains 16 residues. The chain's CDR3 is CASSLLLLSSYNEQFF. The CDR3 DNA sequence: TGTGCCAGCAGCTTACTCCTTTTGAGCTCCTACAATGAGCAGTTCTTC.

The chain carries TRBV6-5 and TRBJ1-1; TRBD1 is a possible D gene (5 bases). Per germline, CDR1 MNHEY and CDR2 SVGAGI. Trimming left V 6 bases short and J 1 base short, with 15 bases between. The CDR3 covers 15 residues. The CDR3 DNA reads as TGTGCCAGCAGGCGGGACCTCAGACCGAACACTGAAGCTTTCTTT. Protein: CASRRDLRPNTEAFF.

This clone came up once. The chain links TRBV5-6 to TRBJ2-3; D might be TRBD1 (5 bases). The CDR3 runs 15 residues. V lost 2 bases to trimming and J lost 4 bases, with 14 bases between them. CDR1 and CDR2 (germline): SGHDT, YYEEEE. CDR3 region: CASSFGAYVADTQYF. CDR3 sequence (DNA): TGTGCCAGCAGCTTTGGGGCTTATGTAGCAGATACGCAGTATTTT. Complete variable domain (other parts from reference TRBV5-6 and TRBJ2-3): DAGVTQSPTHLIKTRGQQVTLRCSPKSGHDTVSWYQQALGQGPQFIFQYYEEEERQRGNFPDRFSGHQFPNYSSELNVNALLLGDSALYLCASSFGAYVADTQYFGPGTRLTVL.

The chain couples TRBV5-6 to TRBJ2-4, with D tentatively TRBD2 (6 bases). CDR3 length: 18 amino acids. From germline, CDR1 is SGHDT and CDR2 YYEEEE. V was pared by 0 bases and J by 0 bases, with 16 bases between. CDR3 in amino acids: CASSLATSSGGAKNIQYF. The CDR3 nucleotides read TGTGCCAGCAGCTTGGCCACGTCTTCCGGGGGAGCCAAAAACATTCAGTACTTC.

This chain links TRBV4-2 with TRBJ1-1, with D possibly matching TRBD1 (5 bases). Germline V gene lookup returns CDR1 LGHNA and CDR2 YNFKEQ. The V end was cut by 2 bases, the J end by 1 base, with 8 bases between. The CDR3 runs 14 residues. The CDR3 protein is CASSQSRANTEAFF. The CDR3 nucleotides are TGTGCCAGCAGCCAATCCAGGGCGAACACTGAAGCTTTCTTT.

Worth noting for this clone: At one of its ends the junction is not consistent with the germline gene, which may arise from a read error. V is TRBV7-9 and J is TRBJ2-4; 8 positions agree with TRBD2. Germline V gene lookup returns CDR1 SEHNR and CDR2 FQNEAQ (reference sequence). CDR3 length: 13 amino acids. CDR3 nucleotides: TGTGCCAGCAGCTTAGCGAGTCGGGAGGGCATGCACTTC. Its translation: CASSLASREGMHF.

The gene calls are TRBV12-2 and TRBJ1-4. TRBV12-2 is flagged as a pseudogene. This CDR3 has 16 residues. DNA of the CDR3: TGTGCAAGTCGCTCCCCGGCGAGGGCAACTAATGAAAAACTGTTTTTT. Translation gives CASRSPARATNEKLFF.

The V call is TRBV13, the J call TRBJ2-5; no clear D. Deletions cut 3 bases from V and 3 bases from J, with 8 bases between. CDR1 PRHDT and CDR2 FYEKMQ come from the germline V gene (reference sequence). This CDR3 region has 13 residues. The CDR3 loop is CASSFEREETQYF. The CDR3 DNA is TGTGCCAGCAGCTTTGAACGGGAAGAGACCCAGTACTTC. Variable domain in full (rest from reference TRBV13 and TRBJ2-5): AAGVIQSPRHLIKEKRETATLKCYPIPRHDTVYWYQQGPGQDPQFLISFYEKMQSDKGSIPDRFSAQQFSDYHSELNMSSLELGDSALYFCASSFEREETQYFGPGTRLLVL.

The chain combines TRBV7-2 with TRBJ1-2, with D perhaps TRBD1 (5 bases). CDR1 is SGHTA and CDR2 is FQGNSA in the germline V gene. Trimming left V 1 base short and J 2 bases short, with 8 bases between. The CDR3 is 14 amino acids. CDR3 loop: CASSLVDSNYGYTF. The CDR3, as DNA: TGTGCCAGCAGCTTAGTCGACAGCAACTATGGCTACACCTTC.

CDR3: CASSLYERRAFF. The CDR3 bases are TGTGCCAGCAGTTTATACGAGAGGCGGGCTTTCTTT. The rearrangement joins TRBV28 to TRBJ1-1; D gene unclear. The V gene's germline CDR1 is MDHEN and CDR2 SYDVKM. The CDR3 is 12 residues long. Trimming cost V 1 base and J 11 bases, with 11 bases left between them.

The chain links TRBV29-1 to TRBJ2-3, with 7 bases fitting TRBD1. J lost 2 bases, V lost 1 base, and 15 bases had no gene match. Germline loops: CDR1 SQVTM, CDR2 ANQGSEA. CDR3 length: 18 amino acids. The CDR3 region has the DNA TGCAGCGTTGAAGTTTACGGCGACAGGGACATCTACACAGATACGCAGTATTTT. As protein: CSVEVYGDRDIYTDTQYF.

The V gene is TRBV19, the J gene TRBJ1-1; 9 positions agree with TRBD1. Germline CDR1 reads LNHDA; CDR2 reads SQIVND (reference sequence). The CDR3 contains 15 residues. Trimming cost V 4 bases and J 1 base; bases outside gene matches: 4. The CDR3 loop is CASSRGTGTNTEAFF. The CDR3 DNA reads TGTGCCAGTAGTAGAGGGACAGGGACGAACACTGAAGCTTTCTTT.

The chain joins TRBV25-1 to TRBJ2-1, with a tentative D call TRBD1 (5 bases). Germline CDR1 MGHDK, CDR2 SYGVNS. The V gene lost 2 bases and the J gene lost 5 bases, with 7 bases spanning the gap. The CDR3 has 13 residues. The CDR3 DNA follows: TGTGCCAGCAGTGAACAGGGCCACAATGAGCAGTTCTTC. Protein product: CASSEQGHNEQFF.

The chain couples TRBV27 to TRBJ2-4; 12 nucleotides line up with TRBD2. The CDR3 runs to 15 residues. Germline trimming cut 4 bases from V and 7 bases from J; bases unmatched to any gene: 5. The germline V gene has CDR1 MNHEY and CDR2 SMNVEV (reference sequence). The CDR3 region has the DNA TGTGCCAGCAGTTGGTCAGGGACTAGCGGGAACATTCAGTACTTC. It encodes CASSWSGTSGNIQYF.

This clone has more than one count but fewer than ten. The V and J genes are TRBV9 and TRBJ2-3; 8 bases agree with TRBD2. Unmatched junction bases numbered 9, after V lost 4 bases and J lost 2 bases. The CDR3 consists of 16 residues. Germline V lookup: CDR1 SGDLS, CDR2 YYNGEE. As DNA, the CDR3 is TGTGCCAGCAGCCCTCCGGAAGCGGGAGTCACAGATACGCAGTATTTT. As protein: CASSPPEAGVTDTQYF.

The CDR3 bases are TGTGCCTGGGATACAGGGGCGAACACTGAAGCTTTCTTT. Translating it yields CAWDTGANTEAFF. The chain joins TRBV30 to TRBJ1-1, with 7 nucleotides matching TRBD1. V lost 5 bases and J lost 1; bases outside the gene matches: 4. Germline CDR1 reads GTSNPN; CDR2 reads SVGIG (reference sequence). The CDR3 extends over 13 amino acids.

The chain recombines TRBV7-3 with TRBJ2-1, with 8 positions matching TRBD1. Germline values: CDR1 SGHTA, CDR2 FQGTGA. The CDR3 is 16 residues long. Germline trimming cut 5 bases from V and 2 bases from J; bases unmatched to any gene: 8. The CDR3: CASSPRTGLAYNEQFF. The CDR3 DNA reads as TGTGCCAGCAGCCCCCGGACAGGGTTGGCCTACAATGAGCAGTTCTTC.

The V gene is TRBV19, the J gene TRBJ1-2; 8 positions agree with TRBD1. This CDR3 has 16 residues. With V trimmed by 1 base and J by 8 bases, 12 bases remained unmatched. Looked up from germline, CDR1 is LNHDA and CDR2 is SQIVND (reference sequence). The CDR3 sequence is CASSIGWTGMSAGYTF. The CDR3 DNA reads as TGTGCCAGTAGTATAGGTTGGACAGGGATGAGTGCCGGCTACACCTTC.